The T cell receptor (beta chain) described here comes from a study of blood T cell repertoires in COVID-19. Measured with immunoSEQ multiplex PCR; TCRdb has only the in-frame clones, and not every one. This sample yields about 400,000 clones, of which roughly 90% are seen a single time; more than 1% belongs to the top ten. This receptor was obtained from a man in his forties or fifties with acute or convalescent COVID-19. Sample: peripheral blood.

CDR3 residues: CASSPGGGYGYTF. The CDR3 nucleotides are TGCGCCAGCAGCCCAGGGGGCGGCTATGGCTACACCTTC. The chain has TRBV5-1 and TRBJ1-2, with 8 bases fitting TRBD1. CDR3 length equals 13 residues. Germline V lookup: CDR1 SGHRS, CDR2 YFSETQ. V shed 4 bases, J shed 4 bases, and the junction held 3 bases outside the gene matches.